The 20 T cell receptor beta chains reported below all come from one sample, sequenced in a study of blood T cell repertoires in COVID-19. Libraries were prepared by immunoSEQ multiplex PCR; TCRdb keeps only in-frame clonotypes and omits some of them. This sample has some 180,000 clones, with about 75% found just once. The sample comprised peripheral blood. These receptor sequences come from a woman aged 45-60 years with active or convalescent COVID-19.

The chain uses TRBV20-1 and TRBJ1-2; tentative D call: TRBD1 (5 bases). The CDR3 length is 13 residues. Germline V gene data show CDR1 as DFQATT and CDR2 as SNEGSKA (reference sequence). V lost 6 bases and J lost 7, with 18 bases in between. The CDR3 coding sequence is TGCAGTGCCAGTAATCGGGTGGGGCCTGGCTACACCTTC. This encodes CSASNRVGPGYTF.

This clone was recorded at least ten times. The CDR3 loop reads CASSKAGLEQYF. The CDR3 region has the DNA TGTGCCAGCAGCAAAGCGGGACTCGAGCAGTACTTC. This chain joins TRBV21-1 and TRBJ2-7; the table's D call, TRBD2, has no DNA check behind it. TRBV21-1 is a known pseudogene. The CDR3 sequence is 12 residues long.

The V call is TRBV2, the J call TRBJ1-5, with 9 nucleotides matching TRBD1. V lost 6 bases to trimming and J lost 2 bases; unmatched junction nucleotides: 2. The germline gives CDR1 SNHLY, CDR2 FYNNEI. The CDR3 is 14 residues long. The DNA of the CDR3 is TGTGCCAGCAGCGGGGACAGGGGCAATCAGCCCCAGCATTTT. It translates to CASSGDRGNQPQHF. Variable domain in full (rest from reference TRBV2 and TRBJ1-5): EPEVTQTPSHQVTQMGQEVILRCVPISNHLYFYWYRQILGQKVEFLVSFYNNEISEKSEIFDDQFSVERPDGSNFTLKIRSTKLEDSAMYFCASSGDRGNQPQHFGDGTRLSIL.

The chain couples TRBV28 to TRBJ2-7; 7 bases agree with TRBD2. The CDR3 is 14 residues long. Germline assignment: CDR1 MDHEN and CDR2 SYDVKM. V lost 7 bases to trimming and J lost 2 bases; unmatched junction nucleotides: 8. As DNA, the CDR3 is TGTGCCAGCACCCTTGGGGGAGGGACCTACGAGCAGTACTTC. Translation gives CASTLGGGTYEQYF. Supplemented by reference TRBV28 and TRBJ2-7, the full variable domain reads DVKVTQSSRYLVKRTGEKVFLECVQDMDHENMFWYRQDPGLGLRLIYFSYDVKMKEKGDIPEGYSVSREKKERFSLILESASTNQTSMYLCASTLGGGTYEQYFGPGTRLTVT.

With respect to this clone: The junction and the germline gene differ at one end; a read error may be behind it. The chain joins TRBV7-3 to TRBJ2-2; 7 nucleotides line up with TRBD2. This CDR3 has 9 residues. The germline V gene encodes CDR1 SGHTA and CDR2 FQGTGA. CDR3 coding DNA: TGTGCCAGCACGGCGGGAGCTGTTTTT. It specifies CASTAGAVF.

The rearrangement uses TRBV4-3 and TRBJ2-3; 9 positions match TRBD2. This CDR3 is 16 amino acids long. Germline assignment: CDR1 LGHNA and CDR2 YSLEER. The V gene end was trimmed by 5 bases and the J gene end by 5 bases; junction bases not matched to a gene: 11. The CDR3 DNA is TGCGCCAGCAGCTTATTAGCTAGCGGGAAGGGAGATACGCAGTATTTT. Translating it yields CASSLLASGKGDTQYF.

Only one count was recorded for this clone. V and J are TRBV4-3 and TRBJ2-1, with 8 bases identical to TRBD2. Trimming cost V 0 bases and J 2 bases; bases outside gene matches: 3. Germline V gene sequence: CDR1 LGHNA, CDR2 YSLEER. The CDR3 is made up of 16 amino acids. Here the CDR3 reads CASSQDSGTTYNEQFF. Here the CDR3 DNA reads TGCGCCAGCAGCCAAGATAGCGGGACCACCTACAATGAGCAGTTCTTC.

The chain has TRBV19 and TRBJ1-1, with D tentatively TRBD1 (5 bases). The V end was cut by 2 bases, the J end by 1 base, with 5 bases between. Germline V gives CDR1 LNHDA, CDR2 SQIVND (reference sequence). The CDR3 is 13 amino acids. CDR3: CASSIQGNTEAFF. CDR3 coding DNA: TGTGCCAGTAGTATACAGGGGAACACTGAAGCTTTCTTT.

This clone appeared once. The V and J genes are TRBV30 and TRBJ1-2; D might be TRBD1 (6 bases). Germline CDR1 GTSNPN, CDR2 SVGIG (reference sequence). The length of the CDR3 is 14 residues. With 0 bases removed from V and 8 bases from J, the gap between germline ends came to 16 bases. CDR3 residues: CAWSVLVRQGGYTF. CDR3 nucleotides: TGTGCCTGGAGTGTGCTTGTCCGGCAGGGGGGCTACACCTTC.

This clone was counted between two and nine times. The chain joins TRBV10-2 to TRBJ1-1; 10 bases line up with TRBD1. Germline CDR1 is WSHSY and CDR2 is SAAADI. Germline trimming cut 7 bases from V and 4 bases from J; bases unmatched to any gene: 12. The CDR3 is 16 amino acids. This CDR3 reads CASTGTGATKGTEAFF. For the CDR3, the DNA is TGCGCCAGCACCGGGACAGGGGCAACGAAGGGCACTGAAGCTTTCTTT.

The chain has TRBV14 and TRBJ2-7; D is uncertain. The CDR3 runs 14 residues. V was pared by 4 bases and J by 4 bases, with 14 bases between. Looked up from germline, CDR1 is SGHDN and CDR2 is FVKESK. This CDR3 reads CASSRAFGSYEQYF. The CDR3 coding sequence is TGTGCCAGCAGCCGGGCTTTTGGGTCTTACGAGCAGTACTTC. The whole variable domain, remainder taken from reference TRBV14 and TRBJ2-7, is EAGVTQFPSHSVIEKGQTVTLRCDPISGHDNLYWYRRVMGKEIKFLLHFVKESKQDESGMPNNRFLAERTGGTYSTLKVQPAELEDSGVYFCASSRAFGSYEQYFGPGTRLTVT.

The chain couples TRBV7-9 to TRBJ1-4; a weak D match, TRBD1 (5 bases). The CDR3 has 14 amino acids. Between the trimmed V and J ends, which lost 3 bases and 8 bases, there was a span of 13 bases. Germline values: CDR1 SEHNR, CDR2 FQNEAQ (reference sequence). DNA for the CDR3: TGTGCCAGCAGCTTGCAAGCAGGGAACGAAAAACTGTTTTTT. It specifies CASSLQAGNEKLFF.

The chain employs TRBV6-4 and TRBJ2-5, with D perhaps matching TRBD2 (7 bases). V was shortened by 5 bases and J by 4 bases, with 11 bases between the two germline ends. CDR3 length equals 13 residues. The V gene's germline CDR1 is MRHNA and CDR2 SNTAGT. Written as DNA, the CDR3 is TGTGCCAGCAGTCGGGGGGCTGGAGAGACCCAGTACTTC. This sequence encodes CASSRGAGETQYF.

This chain connects TRBV25-1 to TRBJ1-2; 9 nucleotides agree with TRBD1. The CDR3 is 15 amino acids. The V gene end was trimmed by 2 bases and the J gene end by 4 bases; junction bases not matched to a gene: 5. CDR1 and CDR2 from the germline V gene are MGHDK and SYGVNS. CDR3 in amino acids: CASSEAGTGTYGYTF. The CDR3 bases are TGTGCCAGCAGTGAAGCAGGGACAGGGACCTATGGCTACACCTTC.

This chain joins TRBV27 and TRBJ2-1; possibly TRBD1 for D (6 bases). This CDR3 comprises 15 residues. Germline-derived CDR1 and CDR2 are MNHEY and SMNVEV (reference sequence). Trimming removed 2 bases from V and 7 bases from J, with 15 bases in between. The CDR3 DNA follows: TGTGCCAGCAGTTTAAAGGCAGGGGTGATGAATGAGCAGTTCTTC. Its protein product is CASSLKAGVMNEQFF.

This clone was detected only a few times. The V and J genes are TRBV2 and TRBJ2-2, with 10 bases fitting TRBD1. This CDR3 is 15 amino acids long. J was trimmed by 7 bases and V by 6 bases; bases with no gene match: 8. Germline V gene data show CDR1 as SNHLY and CDR2 as FYNNEI. The CDR3 DNA sequence: TGTGCCAGCAGGGCTGACAGGGGGCACGACGGGGAGCTGTTTTTT. Protein product: CASRADRGHDGELFF. Using reference TRBV2 and TRBJ2-2 for the parts outside the CDR3, the full variable domain is EPEVTQTPSHQVTQMGQEVILRCVPISNHLYFYWYRQILGQKVEFLVSFYNNEISEKSEIFDDQFSVERPDGSNFTLKIRSTKLEDSAMYFCASRADRGHDGELFFGEGSRLTVL.

This rearrangement joins TRBV7-9 to TRBJ1-2; 8 positions match TRBD1. Trimming at V came to 3 bases and at J to 5 bases, leaving 5 bases not matched to a gene. In germline, CDR1 is SEHNR, CDR2 FQNEAQ (reference sequence). The CDR3 loop spans 14 amino acids. CDR3 nucleotides: TGTGCCAGCAGCTTCGGGACAGGTTATTATGGCTACACCTTC. It encodes CASSFGTGYYGYTF. The full variable domain, completed using reference TRBV7-9 and TRBJ1-2, is DTGVSQNPRHKITKRGQNVTFRCDPISEHNRLYWYRQTLGQGPEFLTYFQNEAQLEKSRLLSDRFSAERPKGSFSTLEIQRTEQGDSAMYLCASSFGTGYYGYTFGSGTRLTVV.

The chain employs TRBV5-6 and TRBJ2-1; 8 bases line up with TRBD1. The V gene end was trimmed by 1 base and the J gene end by 3 bases; junction bases not matched to a gene: 3. This CDR3 contains 15 residues. The germline V gene has CDR1 SGHDT and CDR2 YYEEEE. The DNA of the CDR3 is TGTGCCAGCAGCTTGCAGGGGGCACGCTACAATGAGCAGTTCTTC. The encoded protein is CASSLQGARYNEQFF.

The chain links TRBV6-5 to TRBJ2-1; D may be TRBD2 (6 bases). The CDR3 runs 13 residues. Trimming left V 6 bases short and J 8 bases short, with 14 bases between. Germline values: CDR1 MNHEY, CDR2 SVGAGI. This CDR3 reads CASRDTWRDEQFF. The CDR3 DNA reads TGTGCCAGCAGAGACACATGGAGGGATGAGCAGTTCTTC.

This clone was observed a handful of times. The chain carries TRBV7-8 and TRBJ2-3; the match to TRBD2 covers 7 bases. From germline, CDR1 is SGHVS and CDR2 FQNEAQ. There are 15 residues in the CDR3. J was trimmed by 1 base and V by 5 bases; bases with no gene match: 6. CDR3: CASSPGGFGTDTQYF. Written as DNA, the CDR3 is TGTGCCAGCAGCCCCGGGGGGTTCGGCACAGATACGCAGTATTTT. Complete variable domain (other parts from reference TRBV7-8 and TRBJ2-3): GAGVSQSPRYKVAKRGQDVALRCDPISGHVSLFWYQQALGQGPEFLTYFQNEAQLDKSGLPSDRFFAERPEGSVSTLKIQRTQQEDSAVYLCASSPGGFGTDTQYFGPGTRLTVL.